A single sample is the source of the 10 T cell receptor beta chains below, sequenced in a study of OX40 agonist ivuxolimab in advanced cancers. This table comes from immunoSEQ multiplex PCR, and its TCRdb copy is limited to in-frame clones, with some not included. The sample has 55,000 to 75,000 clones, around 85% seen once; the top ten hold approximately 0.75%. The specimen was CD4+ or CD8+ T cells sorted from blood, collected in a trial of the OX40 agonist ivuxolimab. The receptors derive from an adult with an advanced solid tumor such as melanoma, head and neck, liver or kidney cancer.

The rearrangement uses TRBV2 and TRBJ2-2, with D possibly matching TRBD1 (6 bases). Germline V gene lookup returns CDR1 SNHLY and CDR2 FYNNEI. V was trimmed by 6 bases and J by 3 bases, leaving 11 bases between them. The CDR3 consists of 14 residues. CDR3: CASRRTGYTGELFF. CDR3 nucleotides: TGTGCCAGCAGACGAACAGGGTACACCGGGGAGCTGTTTTTT.

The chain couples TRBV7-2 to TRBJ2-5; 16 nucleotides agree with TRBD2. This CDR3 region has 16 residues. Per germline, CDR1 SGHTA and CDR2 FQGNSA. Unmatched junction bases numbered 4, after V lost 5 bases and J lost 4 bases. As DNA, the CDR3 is TGTGCCAGCAGCGTGGGACTAGCGGGAGGGAGAGAGACCCAGTACTTC. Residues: CASSVGLAGGRETQYF.

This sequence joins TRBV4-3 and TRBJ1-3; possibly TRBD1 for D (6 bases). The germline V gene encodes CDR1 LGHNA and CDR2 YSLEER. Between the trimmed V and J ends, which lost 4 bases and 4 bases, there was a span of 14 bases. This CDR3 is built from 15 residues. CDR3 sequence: CASSPVVTGGNTIYF. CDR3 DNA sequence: TGCGCCAGCAGCCCCGTCGTTACAGGGGGAAACACCATATATTTT.

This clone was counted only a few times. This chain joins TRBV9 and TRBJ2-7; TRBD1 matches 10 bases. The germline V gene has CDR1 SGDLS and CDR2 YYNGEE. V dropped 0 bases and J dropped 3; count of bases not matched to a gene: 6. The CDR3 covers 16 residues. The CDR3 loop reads CASSVGAGQGNYEQYF. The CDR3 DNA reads TGTGCCAGCAGCGTAGGGGCGGGACAGGGGAACTACGAGCAGTACTTC.

CDR3 region: CASSLEGTFSYEQYF. CDR3 nucleotides: TGTGCCAGCAGCTTAGAAGGGACTTTCTCCTACGAGCAGTACTTC. The chain carries TRBV7-2 and TRBJ2-7; D is possibly TRBD2 (6 bases). Trimming took off 1 base at V and 0 bases at J, with 10 bases between the two ends. The CDR3 extends over 15 amino acids. Germline CDR1 and CDR2: SGHTA and FQGNSA.

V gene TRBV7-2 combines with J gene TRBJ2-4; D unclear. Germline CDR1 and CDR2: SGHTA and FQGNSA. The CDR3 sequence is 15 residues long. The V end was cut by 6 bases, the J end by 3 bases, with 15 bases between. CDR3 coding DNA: TGTGCCAGCAGTCCCACCTCAGTTGTCAAAAACATTCAGTACTTC. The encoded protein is CASSPTSVVKNIQYF.

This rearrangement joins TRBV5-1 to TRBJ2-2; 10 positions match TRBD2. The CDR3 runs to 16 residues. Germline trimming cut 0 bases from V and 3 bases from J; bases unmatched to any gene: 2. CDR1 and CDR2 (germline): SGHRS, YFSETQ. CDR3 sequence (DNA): TGCGCCAGCAGCTTGGATACTAGCGGGGACACCGGGGAGCTGTTTTTT. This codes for CASSLDTSGDTGELFF. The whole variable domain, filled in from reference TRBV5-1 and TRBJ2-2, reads KAGVTQTPRYLIKTRGQQVTLSCSPISGHRSVSWYQQTPGQGLQFLFEYFSETQRNKGNFPGRFSGRQFSNSRSEMNVSTLELGDSALYLCASSLDTSGDTGELFFGEGSRLTVL.

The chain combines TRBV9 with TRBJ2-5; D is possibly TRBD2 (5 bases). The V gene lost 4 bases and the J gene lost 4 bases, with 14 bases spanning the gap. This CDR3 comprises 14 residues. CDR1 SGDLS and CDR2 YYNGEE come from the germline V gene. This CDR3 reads CASSPNVGGETQYF. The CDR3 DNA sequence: TGTGCCAGCAGCCCTAACGTCGGAGGAGAGACCCAGTACTTC.

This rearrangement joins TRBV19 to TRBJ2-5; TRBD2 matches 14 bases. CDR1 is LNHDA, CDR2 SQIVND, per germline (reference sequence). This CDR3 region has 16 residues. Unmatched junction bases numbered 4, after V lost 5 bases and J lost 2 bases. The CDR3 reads CASSLGLAGGQETQYF. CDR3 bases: TGTGCCAGTAGTTTAGGACTAGCGGGAGGACAAGAGACCCAGTACTTC. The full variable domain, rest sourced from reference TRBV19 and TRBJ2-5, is DGGITQSPKYLFRKEGQNVTLSCEQNLNHDAMYWYRQDPGQGLRLIYYSQIVNDFQKGDIAEGYSVSREKKESFPLTVTSAQKNPTAFYLCASSLGLAGGQETQYFGPGTRLLVL.

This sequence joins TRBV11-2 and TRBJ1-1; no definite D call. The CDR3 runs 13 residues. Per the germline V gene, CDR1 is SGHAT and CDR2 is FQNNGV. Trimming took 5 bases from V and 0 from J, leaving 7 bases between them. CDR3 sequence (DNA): TGTGCCAGCAGCGCCGGTCTGAACACTGAAGCTTTCTTT. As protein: CASSAGLNTEAFF.